This T cell receptor (beta chain) was documented in a study of T cells after yellow fever vaccination. In the study overall: When fractions had low cell numbers, they were prepared with SMART-Seq v4 Ultra Low Input.

The CDR3 consists of 21 residues. The V segment lost 1 base and the J segment 3 bases; nucleotides outside the gene matches: 21. The germline gives CDR1 SGHAT, CDR2 FQNNGV. For TCR, cDNA came from 5'RACE template switching, which added a universal primer site and UMIs. From the 5' RACE reads, TCRdb called clonotypes with MiXCR, one entry per CDR3 protein. The repertoire holds about 85,000 distinct CDR3 sequences, with about an eighth as singletons. Findings and caveats of the study: The study noted that FACS-sorted repertoires could contain abundant clonotypes contaminating from the bulk population. Clonotypes shared by both compartments, CD4 and CD8, made up a small share.

This clonotype was picked up a small number of times. V is TRBV11-2 and J is TRBJ2-5; the match to TRBD2 covers 9 bases. The sequence was collected from a man aged 18 to 29 who received the YFV17D yellow fever vaccine. The sequencing used CD8+ T cells not binding an NS4B(214-222) dextramer, sorted from PBMCs, collected approximately 22 days after the first yellow fever vaccination. The CDR3 protein is CASSLVGPAGLERGEEETQYF. CDR3 in DNA: TGTGCCAGCAGCTTAGTAGGGCCCGCAGGGTTAGAGCGGGGGGAAGAAGAGACCCAGTACTTC. Full variable domain (missing parts from reference TRBV11-2 and TRBJ2-5): EAGVAQSPRYKIIEKRQSVAFWCNPISGHATLYWYQQILGQGPKLLIQFQNNGVVDDSQLPKDRFSAERLKGVDSTLKIQPAKLEDSAVYLCASSLVGPAGLERGEEETQYFGPGTRLLVL.